One and the same sample provided the 18 T cell receptor beta chains below, sequenced in a study of OX40 agonist ivuxolimab in advanced cancers. The assay was immunoSEQ multiplex PCR, and TCRdb's table has in-frame clones only and misses some. The sample records 65,000 or so clones, roughly 89% being singletons. Sequenced material: CD4+ or CD8+ T cells sorted from blood, taken in a trial of the OX40 agonist ivuxolimab. The receptors were sampled from an adult with an advanced solid tumor such as melanoma, head and neck, liver or kidney cancer.

The gene calls are TRBV6-5 and TRBJ1-2, with 11 bases identical to TRBD1. The CDR3 spans 16 residues. V lost 4 bases and J lost 2; bases outside the gene matches: 6. Per the germline V gene, CDR1 is MNHEY and CDR2 is SVGAGI. The CDR3 nucleotides are TGTGCCAGCAGTTCCCTAGGACAGGGGGCAAACTATGGCTACACCTTC. Translating gives CASSSLGQGANYGYTF.

In this sample, this clone turned up a few times. V usage is TRBV18 and J usage is TRBJ2-7; 8 nucleotides align to TRBD1. There are 13 residues in the CDR3. The germline V gene has CDR1 KGHSH and CDR2 LQKENI. The trim removed 4 bases at V and 6 bases at J, leaving 5 bases unmatched. The CDR3 loop is CASSRTGSGEQYF. For the CDR3, the DNA is TGTGCCAGCTCACGGACAGGGAGTGGCGAGCAGTACTTC.

The chain links TRBV21-1 to TRBJ2-4; whether TRBD2, the table's D call, matches the DNA was not checked. TRBV21-1 is labeled a pseudogene. This CDR3 comprises 17 residues. Written as DNA, the CDR3 is TGTGCCAGCAAAGGAGGGCAGGAGGATCTAGCCAAAAACATTCAGTACTTC. This gives the protein CASKGGQEDLAKNIQYF.

The chain links TRBV14 to TRBJ2-1; TRBD2 aligns across 7 bases. Per the germline V gene, CDR1 is SGHDN and CDR2 is FVKESK. The junction had 5 bases not matched to a gene; V was cut back by 3 bases and J by 0 bases. This CDR3 region has 16 residues. The CDR3 is CASSQLAESSYNEQFF. The DNA for the CDR3 is TGTGCCAGCAGCCAGCTAGCGGAAAGCTCCTACAATGAGCAGTTCTTC.

V gene TRBV6-5 combines with J gene TRBJ1-5; TRBD1 is a possible D gene (6 bases). Deletions cut 6 bases from V and 1 base from J, with 10 bases between. Germline V gives CDR1 MNHEY, CDR2 SVGAGI. The CDR3 has 14 amino acids. CDR3 in DNA: TGTGCCAGCAGGGGGACATTGAGCAATCAGCCCCAGCATTTT. It encodes CASRGTLSNQPQHF.

The CDR3 DNA follows: TGTGCCAGCTCAGTGCAGGGGGGAGGGCCGCGGAATGAGCAGTTCTTC. Amino acids: CASSVQGGGPRNEQFF. The chain uses TRBV11-3 and TRBJ2-1, with D perhaps TRBD1 or TRBD2 (7 bases each). Trimming took off 8 bases at V and 7 bases at J, with 24 bases between the two ends. Germline loops: CDR1 SGHNT, CDR2 YENEEA. The CDR3 loop spans 16 amino acids.

The V and J genes are TRBV5-1 and TRBJ2-1, with TRBD2 matching over 8 bases. Per germline, CDR1 SGHRS and CDR2 YFSETQ. CDR3 length equals 15 residues. With 0 bases clipped from V and 5 bases from J, the junction kept 4 bases outside the gene matches. CDR3 nucleotides: TGCGCCAGCAGCTTGGTTGCGGGGGGTAACAATGAGCAGTTCTTC. This gives the protein CASSLVAGGNNEQFF.

V gene TRBV28 combines with J gene TRBJ1-1, with D possibly matching TRBD1 (6 bases). V lost 3 bases to trimming and J lost 13 bases, with 15 bases between them. Per the germline V gene, CDR1 is MDHEN and CDR2 is SYDVKM. This CDR3 has 12 amino acids. The CDR3 DNA sequence: TGTGCCAGCAGTTTGGGTGGGGGGCAAGGTTTCTTT. Encoded protein: CASSLGGGQGFF.

Here the CDR3 reads CASSEDEVAGGYTF. The CDR3 DNA is TGTGCCAGCAGTGAAGATGAGGTGGCGGGAGGCTACACCTTC. The chain employs TRBV6-1 and TRBJ1-2; D remains unclear. The CDR3 runs to 14 residues. V lost 1 base and J lost 8, with 14 bases in between. Germline lookup yields CDR1 MNHNS and CDR2 SASEGT.

This chain links TRBV11-1 with TRBJ2-4; D unresolved. V was shortened by 1 base and J by 7 bases, with 11 bases between the two germline ends. This CDR3 has 14 amino acids. Germline loops: CDR1 SGHAT, CDR2 FQDESV (reference sequence). CDR3 nucleotides: TGTGCCAGCAGCTTAGGGTCCGGTCTGAACATTCAGTACTTC. Amino acids: CASSLGSGLNIQYF.

CDR3 coding DNA: TGTGCCAGTACCCAGACAGGGGGTGGGTACACCGGGGAGCTGTTTTTT. Its protein product is CASTQTGGGYTGELFF. J is TRBJ2-2 and V is TRBV19; 9 positions agree with TRBD1. Germline-derived CDR1 and CDR2 are LNHDA and SQIVND (reference sequence). The CDR3 consists of 16 residues. Germline trimming cut 7 bases from V and 3 bases from J; bases unmatched to any gene: 9.

V and J are TRBV5-8 and TRBJ1-1, with D uncertain. This CDR3 spans 12 amino acids. The V gene's germline CDR1 is SGHTS and CDR2 YDEGEE. V was clipped by 4 bases and J by 11 bases, with 15 bases between them. The CDR3 sequence is CASSTGVPLAFF. The CDR3 region has the DNA TGTGCCAGCAGCACCGGTGTGCCGTTGGCTTTCTTT.

As regards this clone: Other DNA sequences in this sample translate to the same CDR3. V and J are TRBV11-2 and TRBJ1-3; D not certain. The CDR3 is 15 residues long. V shed 5 bases and J shed 0 bases, with 11 bases lying between them. Germline CDR1 and CDR2: SGHAT and FQNNGV. DNA for the CDR3: TGTGCCAGCAGCCCACGGGGTCTCTCTGGAAACACCATATATTTT. It yields the protein CASSPRGLSGNTIYF.

The chain uses TRBV5-1 and TRBJ1-1; weak D call: TRBD1 (5 bases). The V gene's germline CDR1 is SGHRS and CDR2 YFSETQ. The CDR3 loop spans 15 amino acids. The ends were cut back, 2 bases at V and 2 bases at J, with 13 bases in the middle. CDR3: CASSLMTASNTEAFF. The CDR3 DNA is TGCGCCAGCAGCTTAATGACAGCCTCAAACACTGAAGCTTTCTTT. The full variable domain, with the rest looked up from reference TRBV5-1 and TRBJ1-1, is KAGVTQTPRYLIKTRGQQVTLSCSPISGHRSVSWYQQTPGQGLQFLFEYFSETQRNKGNFPGRFSGRQFSNSRSEMNVSTLELGDSALYLCASSLMTASNTEAFFGQGTRLTVV.

The chain combines TRBV2 with TRBJ2-7; D possibly corresponds to TRBD1 (5 bases). The germline V and J ends were trimmed by 4 bases and 2 bases, with 6 bases remaining between them. Germline assignment: CDR1 SNHLY and CDR2 FYNNEI. The CDR3 spans 12 residues. The CDR3 region has the DNA TGTGCCAGCAGTGGACAGCCCTACGAGCAGTACTTC. This encodes CASSGQPYEQYF.

This clone was observed once. The J gene is TRBJ2-3, the V gene TRBV2; possible D gene TRBD1, 6 bases. V was pared by 7 bases and J by 3 bases, with 11 bases between. Germline V gene sequence: CDR1 SNHLY, CDR2 FYNNEI. CDR3 length: 13 residues. CDR3 residues: CASTGAVTDTQYF. For the CDR3, the DNA is TGTGCCAGCACAGGGGCCGTGACAGATACGCAGTATTTT.

This clone was picked up one time. This chain joins TRBV7-6 and TRBJ2-2, with TRBD2 matching over 16 bases. Germline assignment: CDR1 SGHVS and CDR2 FNYEAQ. The length of the CDR3 is 17 residues. J lost 6 bases, V lost 5 bases, and 6 bases had no gene match. The CDR3 DNA reads TGTGCCAGCAGCACCACCGGGACTAGCGGGGGGGCCGGGGAGCTGTTTTTT. Its translation is CASSTTGTSGGAGELFF.

This chain joins TRBV15 and TRBJ1-5; no clear D. V gave up 5 bases and J gave up 3 bases, with 11 bases separating them. Germline-derived CDR1 and CDR2 are LNHNV and YYDKDF (reference sequence). The CDR3 runs 14 residues. This CDR3 is CATSHSSNNQPQHF. The CDR3 nucleotides read TGTGCCACCAGCCACTCTTCAAACAATCAGCCCCAGCATTTT.